The clone carrying this T cell receptor (beta chain) was seen ten or more times. The antigen remains unidentified. This entry is derived from a study of CD8 T cells in ankylosing spondylitis. Findings and limits, study-wide: From matched ankylosing spondylitis synovial fluid, disease-linked clones were reportedly recovered at significantly enriched levels. In ankylosing spondylitis blood, a motif of several highly homologous TCR beta variants appeared characteristic. Disease-linked clones, CD8+, were relatively rare in peripheral blood.

V dropped 4 bases and J dropped 0 bases, with 4 bases sitting between them. CDR3 length: 12 residues. Per germline, CDR1 SGDLS and CDR2 YYNGEE. Libraries of TCR beta came from quantitative 5'-RACE with molecular barcodes. Each CDR3 protein gets one entry after TCRdb re-called the 5' RACE reads with MiXCR. The table includes 20,000 to 30,000 distinct CDR3 sequences, 2.5% to 3% detected once. Input material: blood, either unsorted or a sorted T cell fraction (not recorded which). The rearrangement uses TRBV9 and TRBJ1-2; D gene uncertain. This TCR was recovered from a female donor with ankylosing spondylitis or in good health (not recorded which). The CDR3 DNA is TGTGCCAGCAGCCCCACTAACTATGGCTACACCTTC. Translating gives CASSPTNYGYTF. Looking up the rest from reference TRBV9 and TRBJ1-2 gives the full variable domain: DSGVTQTPKHLITATGQRVTLRCSPRSGDLSVYWYQQSLDQGLQFLIQYYNGEERAKGNILERFSAQQFPDLHSELNLSSLELGDSALYFCASSPTNYGYTFGSGTRLTVV.